These 28 T cell receptor beta chains came from one sample sequenced in a study of cytomegalovirus exposure and HLA in healthy donors. Repertoires were generated with immunoSEQ multiplex PCR, while TCRdb's copy carries only in-frame clones and drops some. The sample contains about 150,000 clones, around 88% of which appear only once. The sequenced sample consisted of PBMCs. The receptors stem from a man younger than 35 in good health and CMV-seropositive.

The gene calls are TRBV30 and TRBJ2-3; 9 nucleotides match TRBD2. This CDR3 has 15 residues. After removal of 4 bases from V and 3 bases from J, the junction contained 8 bases not matched to a gene. Germline CDR1 GTSNPN, CDR2 SVGIG (reference sequence). The CDR3 protein is CAWTDGSGSTDTQYF. CDR3 nucleotides: TGTGCCTGGACCGACGGTAGCGGGAGTACAGATACGCAGTATTTT.

The chain links TRBV5-6 to TRBJ2-7; D is possibly TRBD2 (5 bases). Germline assignment: CDR1 SGHDT and CDR2 YYEEEE. Trimming cost V 0 bases and J 0 bases, with 7 bases left between them. The CDR3 extends over 14 amino acids. CDR3 in amino acids: CASSLGLASYEQYF. Written as DNA, the CDR3 is TGTGCCAGCAGCTTGGGTCTAGCCTCCTACGAGCAGTACTTC.

This clone has only a few counts. This chain uses TRBV5-1 with TRBJ2-5; TRBD2 matches at 8 bases. The CDR3 loop spans 14 amino acids. Germline-derived CDR1 and CDR2 are SGHRS and YFSETQ. The junction had 7 bases not matched to a gene; V was cut back by 4 bases and J by 5 bases. CDR3 bases: TGCGCCAGCAGCCCAGGACTAGCCGCGGAGACCCAGTACTTC. Its protein is CASSPGLAAETQYF.

The CDR3 DNA reads as TGTGCCAGCAATGGACAGGGCTCGAACACCGGGGAGCTGTTTTTT. Protein: CASNGQGSNTGELFF. The chain combines TRBV7-3 with TRBJ2-2; 8 bases map to TRBD1. Germline V gene sequence: CDR1 SGHTA, CDR2 FQGTGA. The CDR3 totals 15 residues. V lost 7 bases, J lost 0 bases, and 4 bases stayed unmatched.

This clone was seen ten or more times. The same CDR3 is also encoded by other DNA sequences in this sample. The V call is TRBV6-5, the J call TRBJ1-4; D gene unclear. Trimming pared 6 bases from V and 3 bases from J, leaving 11 bases between. This CDR3 is 14 amino acids long. Germline V gene sequence: CDR1 MNHEY, CDR2 SVGAGI. CDR3: CASSRTVSNEKLFF. CDR3 DNA: TGTGCCAGCAGCCGCACGGTTTCTAATGAAAAACTGTTTTTT.

The chain carries TRBV9 and TRBJ1-1, with D perhaps matching TRBD1 (6 bases). The CDR3 is 14 residues long. Germline values: CDR1 SGDLS, CDR2 YYNGEE. Between the trimmed V and J ends, which lost 3 bases and 4 bases, there was a span of 13 bases. The CDR3 DNA sequence: TGTGCCAGCAGCGATGCGGCAGGGGCCACTGAAGCTTTCTTT. Protein sequence: CASSDAAGATEAFF.

In its sample, this clone was seen once. The chain carries TRBV9 and TRBJ1-1, with 7 bases matching TRBD1. The trim removed 4 bases at V and 4 bases at J, leaving 13 bases unmatched. Per the germline V gene, CDR1 is SGDLS and CDR2 is YYNGEE. This CDR3 has 16 residues. The CDR3: CASSTEDRASGTEAFF. In nucleotides, the CDR3 is TGTGCCAGCAGCACTGAAGACAGGGCGAGCGGCACTGAAGCTTTCTTT.

The rearrangement joins TRBV11-3 to TRBJ2-2; no reliable D call. The germline V gene encodes CDR1 SGHNT and CDR2 YENEEA. The CDR3 loop spans 12 amino acids. Trimming cost V 5 bases and J 4 bases, with 5 bases left between them. CDR3 loop: CASSPGTGELFF. CDR3 DNA sequence: TGTGCCAGCAGCCCCGGCACCGGGGAGCTGTTTTTT. The full variable domain, completed using reference TRBV11-3 and TRBJ2-2, is EAGVVQSPRYKIIEKKQPVAFWCNPISGHNTLYWYLQNLGQGPELLIRYENEEAVDDSQLPKDRFSAERLKGVDSTLKIQPAELGDSAVYLCASSPGTGELFFGEGSRLTVL.

The chain uses TRBV29-1 and TRBJ2-3; D gene uncertain. In germline, CDR1 is SQVTM, CDR2 ANQGSEA. This CDR3 spans 10 amino acids. V dropped 7 bases and J dropped 3 bases, with 5 bases sitting between them. The CDR3 region is CSAQTDTQYF. In DNA form, the CDR3 reads TGCAGCGCGCAGACAGATACGCAGTATTTT.

The chain has TRBV11-2 and TRBJ2-3; TRBD2 aligns across 11 bases. After removal of 4 bases from V and 2 bases from J, the junction contained 5 bases not matched to a gene. CDR3 length equals 16 residues. Germline lookup yields CDR1 SGHAT and CDR2 FQNNGV. The CDR3 reads CASSSLLAGVTDTQYF. For the CDR3, the DNA is TGTGCCAGCAGCTCCTTACTAGCGGGGGTCACAGATACGCAGTATTTT.

V and J are TRBV9 and TRBJ2-3; no firm D call. Germline V gene sequence: CDR1 SGDLS, CDR2 YYNGEE. Trimming pared 7 bases from V and 6 bases from J, leaving 24 bases between. CDR3 length: 16 amino acids. The CDR3 bases are TGTGCCAGCCTCCGTACTACAAAAACCCTCGGGGATACGCAGTATTTT. It specifies CASLRTTKTLGDTQYF.

The chain couples TRBV19 to TRBJ2-1, with 10 bases aligning to TRBD2. The V segment lost 4 bases and the J segment 2 bases; nucleotides outside the gene matches: 5. Germline V gives CDR1 LNHDA, CDR2 SQIVND (reference sequence). CDR3 length equals 16 residues. The CDR3 sequence is CASSSLAGVTYNEQFF. The CDR3 bases are TGTGCCAGTAGTAGTCTAGCGGGGGTGACCTACAATGAGCAGTTCTTC.

This clone was counted a single time. The DNA of the CDR3 is TGCGCCAGCAGCCAAGACGAGACCCGACTAGCCCTCCCCGGTGAGCAGTACTTC. As protein: CASSQDETRLALPGEQYF. The chain joins TRBV4-1 to TRBJ2-7, with TRBD2 matching over 7 bases. Germline loops: CDR1 MGHRA, CDR2 YSYEKL. There are 18 residues in the CDR3. V lost 0 bases to trimming and J lost 7 bases; unmatched junction nucleotides: 18.

This clone came up once. The CDR3 loop reads CASSLLEDSNQPQHF. The CDR3 DNA follows: TGTGCCAGCAGCTTGTTGGAGGATAGCAATCAGCCCCAGCATTTT. The V call is TRBV5-4, the J call TRBJ1-5; D ambiguous. Trimming removed 1 base at V and 0 bases at J, with 8 bases between. The CDR3 has 15 residues. The V gene's germline CDR1 is SGHNT and CDR2 YYREEE (reference sequence).

J is TRBJ1-3 and V is TRBV28; maybe TRBD1 (5 bases). Germline-derived CDR1 and CDR2 are MDHEN and SYDVKM. The CDR3 runs 15 residues. Between the trimmed V and J ends, which lost 4 bases and 0 bases, there was a span of 10 bases. The CDR3 reads CASSSGILSGNTIYF. DNA for the CDR3: TGTGCCAGCAGTTCAGGGATTCTCTCTGGAAACACCATATATTTT. The variable domain in full, completed from reference TRBV28 and TRBJ1-3, reads DVKVTQSSRYLVKRTGEKVFLECVQDMDHENMFWYRQDPGLGLRLIYFSYDVKMKEKGDIPEGYSVSREKKERFSLILESASTNQTSMYLCASSSGILSGNTIYFGEGSWLTVV.

The rearrangement links TRBV6-4 to TRBJ2-2; the D gene is possibly TRBD1 (6 bases). Trimming took 6 bases from V and 5 from J, leaving 13 bases between them. Germline-derived CDR1 and CDR2 are MRHNA and SNTAGT. This CDR3 region has 14 residues. The CDR3 bases are TGTGCCAGCAGGGGGGACACGTCGACCGGGGAGCTGTTTTTT. Protein product: CASRGDTSTGELFF.

V usage is TRBV7-8 and J usage is TRBJ2-5; TRBD2 matches 7 bases. Germline assignment: CDR1 SGHVS and CDR2 FQNEAQ. V shed 1 base, J shed 4 bases, and the junction held 9 bases outside the gene matches. The CDR3 loop spans 16 amino acids. The CDR3 sequence is CASSLVFGGWGETQYF. The DNA for the CDR3 is TGTGCCAGCAGCTTAGTCTTCGGGGGGTGGGGAGAGACCCAGTACTTC.

This chain joins TRBV5-1 and TRBJ2-1; 10 nucleotides match TRBD2. Germline V gene data show CDR1 as SGHRS and CDR2 as YFSETQ. The ends lost 1 base at V and 7 bases at J; junction bases unmatched: 5. The CDR3 contains 15 residues. The CDR3 bases are TGCGCCAGCAGCTTGACTAGCGGGGTCACTAATGAGCAGTTCTTC. Encoded protein: CASSLTSGVTNEQFF.

The V and J genes are TRBV6-5 and TRBJ1-2, with 7 bases identical to TRBD1. J gave up 5 bases and V 5 bases, and 5 bases lay outside the gene matches. The CDR3 runs to 13 residues. Germline loops: CDR1 MNHEY, CDR2 SVGAGI. The CDR3 sequence: CASSPTGLYGYTF. In nucleotides, the CDR3 is TGTGCCAGCAGTCCGACAGGGCTGTATGGCTACACCTTC.

The V and J genes are TRBV5-6 and TRBJ2-1, with D perhaps TRBD2 (6 bases). This CDR3 comprises 13 residues. Germline-derived CDR1 and CDR2 are SGHDT and YYEEEE. Trimming left V 3 bases short and J 7 bases short, with 11 bases between. The CDR3 nucleotides are TGTGCCAGCAGCTCTTACGGGAGAAATGAGCAGTTCTTC. Residues: CASSSYGRNEQFF.

The chain uses TRBV19 and TRBJ1-2, with D possibly TRBD1 on 6 matching bases. This CDR3 spans 13 amino acids. Per the germline V gene, CDR1 is LNHDA and CDR2 is SQIVND (reference sequence). Trimming pared 2 bases from V and 6 bases from J, leaving 10 bases between. Here the CDR3 DNA reads TGTGCCAGTAGTATAAACAGGGATGATGGCTACACCTTC. It translates to CASSINRDDGYTF.

V gene TRBV21-1 combines with J gene TRBJ2-7; no check of the table's D call, TRBD1, against the DNA was made. TRBV21-1 is a known pseudogene. The CDR3 loop spans 14 amino acids. The CDR3 sequence: CASSKNVGQGLLNF. CDR3 sequence (DNA): TGTGCCAGCAGCAAAAATGTGGGCCAGGGGCTCCTAAACTTC.

The chain recombines TRBV5-6 with TRBJ2-3; D might be TRBD2 (5 bases). CDR3 size: 14 residues. Trimming removed 1 base from V and 2 bases from J, with 8 bases in between. Germline CDR1 reads SGHDT; CDR2 reads YYEEEE. The CDR3 is CASSLFGDTDTQYF. The CDR3 DNA is TGTGCCAGCAGCTTGTTCGGGGACACAGATACGCAGTATTTT.

This clone was detected only once. The rearrangement uses TRBV7-9 and TRBJ2-7; the D is unclear. V dropped 2 bases and J dropped 2 bases, with 10 bases sitting between them. The CDR3 extends over 14 amino acids. Germline V CDR1 and CDR2: SEHNR, FQNEAQ (reference sequence). CDR3 region: CASSLNSDAYEQYF. The CDR3 DNA is TGTGCCAGCAGCTTAAACTCCGATGCCTACGAGCAGTACTTC.

The chain links TRBV5-4 to TRBJ2-7; D not certain. Germline V gives CDR1 SGHNT, CDR2 YYREEE (reference sequence). V was cut by 4 bases and J by 2 bases, with 4 bases left in between. This CDR3 is 11 amino acids long. The CDR3 here is CASSATYEQYF. The CDR3 nucleotides are TGTGCCAGCAGCGCTACCTACGAGCAGTACTTC.

V gene TRBV5-6 combines with J gene TRBJ2-1, with D uncertain. Trimming left V 2 bases short and J 1 base short, with 10 bases between. The CDR3 covers 15 residues. Germline V lookup: CDR1 SGHDT, CDR2 YYEEEE. CDR3: CASSFPTRSYNEQFF. The CDR3 DNA follows: TGTGCCAGCAGCTTTCCGACTCGATCCTACAATGAGCAGTTCTTC.

The V call is TRBV29-1, the J call TRBJ2-1; TRBD1 agrees at 9 bases. With V trimmed by 7 bases and J by 4 bases, 8 bases remained unmatched. The CDR3 is 14 residues long. Germline V gives CDR1 SQVTM, CDR2 ANQGSEA. The CDR3 DNA follows: TGCAGCGCCCAGGGGACAGGGCGGTACAATGAGCAGTTCTTC. Its protein product is CSAQGTGRYNEQFF.

V gene TRBV11-2 combines with J gene TRBJ1-2; the match to TRBD1 covers 7 bases. Germline V gene sequence: CDR1 SGHAT, CDR2 FQNNGV. The CDR3 loop spans 14 amino acids. V lost 6 bases, J lost 6 bases, and 10 bases stayed unmatched. The CDR3: CASSHTRGGDGYTF. CDR3 bases: TGTGCCAGCAGTCATACCCGAGGGGGCGATGGCTACACCTTC.